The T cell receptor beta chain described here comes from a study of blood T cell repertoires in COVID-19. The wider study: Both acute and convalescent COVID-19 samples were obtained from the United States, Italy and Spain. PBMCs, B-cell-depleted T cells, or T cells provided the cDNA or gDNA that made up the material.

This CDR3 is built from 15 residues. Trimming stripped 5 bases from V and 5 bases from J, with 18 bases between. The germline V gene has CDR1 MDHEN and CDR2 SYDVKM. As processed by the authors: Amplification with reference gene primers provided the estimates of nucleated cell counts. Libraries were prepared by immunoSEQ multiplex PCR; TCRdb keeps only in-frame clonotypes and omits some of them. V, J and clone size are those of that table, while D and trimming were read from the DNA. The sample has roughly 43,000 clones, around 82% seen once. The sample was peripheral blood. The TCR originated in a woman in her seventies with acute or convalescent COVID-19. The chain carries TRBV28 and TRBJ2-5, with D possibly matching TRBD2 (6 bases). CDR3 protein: CASSLPGGGWETQYF. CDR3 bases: TGTGCCAGCAGTCTACCCGGGGGTGGATGGGAGACCCAGTACTTC. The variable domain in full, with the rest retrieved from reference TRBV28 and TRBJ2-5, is DVKVTQSSRYLVKRTGEKVFLECVQDMDHENMFWYRQDPGLGLRLIYFSYDVKMKEKGDIPEGYSVSREKKERFSLILESASTNQTSMYLCASSLPGGGWETQYFGPGTRLLVL.